The rows below give T cell receptor beta chains drawn from one sample of a study of T cell responses to AZD1222 COVID-19 vaccine. Libraries were prepared by immunoSEQ multiplex PCR; TCRdb keeps only in-frame clonotypes and omits some of them. The sample has fewer than 45,000 clones; about 89% are singletons. This specimen consisted of peripheral blood, obtained on day 0 of AZD1222 vaccination. The receptors come from an adult in good health. Both conserved end residues are part of each CDR3. The order of the fields is J gene, V gene, D gene, clone size, CDR3 DNA, CDR3 protein. D genes are given only for firm matches. Where a row states a size, it is once, few, many or the class of an expanded clone; other rows omit it.

TRBJ1-1,TRBV19,-,-,TGTGCCAGTAGTAGAGGGGCGAACACTGAAGCTTTCTTT,CASSRGANTEAFF
TRBJ1-1,TRBV7-9,-,-,TGTGCCAGCAGCTCCCTCGGCCCGAACACTGAAGCTTTCTTT,CASSSLGPNTEAFF
TRBJ2-1,TRBV9,TRBD2,-,TGTGCCAGCAGCGTATCCTTCCCGATAGCGGGAGGGCCGGGCAATGAGCAGTTCTTC,CASSVSFPIAGGPGNEQFF
TRBJ2-1,TRBV6-2/TRBV6-3,-,-,TGTGCCAGCAGTTACTCTAAGGATGAGCAGTTCTTC,CASSYSKDEQFF
TRBJ2-3,TRBV19,-,-,TGTGCCAGTAGTATCCTGACTGGCACAGATACGCAGTATTTT,CASSILTGTDTQYF
TRBJ2-7,TRBV6-5,TRBD2,-,TGTGCCAGCAGTCCTACTAGCGACGAGCAGTACTTC,CASSPTSDEQYF
TRBJ2-7,TRBV18,-,once,TGTGCCAGCTCACCAAGATTGCTTGCCTACGAGCAGTACTTC,CASSPRLLAYEQYF
TRBJ2-3,TRBV3-1/TRBV3-2,-,-,TGTGCCAGCAGCCAAGAGTTTAGCCTCGCAGATACGCAGTATTTT,CASSQEFSLADTQYF
TRBJ1-2,TRBV5-4,TRBD1,-,TGTGCCAGCAGTTTACCGGGACAGGGCCCTCTAGAAAACTATGGCTACACCTTC,CASSLPGQGPLENYGYTF
TRBJ2-7,TRBV10-3,-,-,TGTGCCATCAGTGAGGGTCAGGGCAGGGGCCTCTCCTACGAGCAGTACTTC,CAISEGQGRGLSYEQYF
TRBJ2-7,TRBV28,TRBD1,-,TGTGCCAGCAGTTTAGAGACAGGGACGGGCGAGCAGTACTTC,CASSLETGTGEQYF
TRBJ1-2,TRBV29-1,TRBD1,-,TGCAGCGTCGAAACAGGGGCGAACTATGGCTACACCTTC,CSVETGANYGYTF
TRBJ1-2,TRBV14,-,-,TGTGCCAGCAGCCAAGCGGGGGAATATGGCTACACCTTC,CASSQAGEYGYTF
TRBJ2-7,TRBV7-9,-,-,TGTGCCAGCAGCTCCAACTGGGACGGCCGAGGGTACGAGCAGTACTTC,CASSSNWDGRGYEQYF
TRBJ1-1,TRBV19,-,-,TGTGCCACCGCTCGGTTGGGGAACACTGAAGCTTTCTTT,CATARLGNTEAFF
TRBJ2-7,TRBV10-3,-,-,TGTGCCATCATCGCGGGGGCAGGATCCTACGAGCAGTACTTC,CAIIAGAGSYEQYF
TRBJ2-1,TRBV7-2,TRBD2,-,TGTGCCAGCAGCCCCGGGACTAGCAGTCCCTACAATGAGCAGTTCTTC,CASSPGTSSPYNEQFF
TRBJ1-4,TRBV28,-,-,TGTGCCAGCAGTTTGTGGAGACGTAATGAAAAACTGTTTTTT,CASSLWRRNEKLFF
TRBJ1-4,TRBV13,TRBD1,-,TGTGCCAGCAGCTTAGACAGGGGAAGGGAAAAACTGTTTTTT,CASSLDRGREKLFF
TRBJ2-7,TRBV2,-,-,TGTGCCAGCCACCGGGACACAACCGGCGAGCAGTACTTC,CASHRDTTGEQYF
TRBJ1-5,TRBV14,-,-,TGTGCCAGCAGCCAAGATGGCAATCAGCCCCAGCATTTT,CASSQDGNQPQHF
TRBJ1-4,TRBV4-2,TRBD1,-,TGTGCCAGCAGCCAAGGGGGGGACAGGGGCGTGATTAATGAAAAACTGTTTTTT,CASSQGGDRGVINEKLFF
TRBJ2-7,TRBV6-5,-,-,TGTGCCAGCAGTTCTCATGGCGGAATAGAGGAGCAGTACTTC,CASSSHGGIEEQYF
TRBJ2-3,TRBV27,TRBD2,once,TGTGCCAGCAAGGAAGCGGGGGGGCGGCCCTATGTGGGTACGCAGTATTTT,CASKEAGGRPYVGTQYF
TRBJ2-7,TRBV7-9,-,once,TGTGCCAGCATTCGTGCGGACGTCAAGGGCGAGCAGTACTTC,CASIRADVKGEQYF
TRBJ2-5,TRBV3-1/TRBV3-2,-,-,TGTGCCAGCAGCCAAGAAACGGGCAGGTGGAAGACCCAGTACTTC,CASSQETGRWKTQYF
TRBJ2-6,TRBV28,-,-,TGTGCCAGCAGCCCCGCCGGGTCTGGGGCCAACGTCCTGACTTTC,CASSPAGSGANVLTF
TRBJ1-1,TRBV10-3,-,-,TGTGCCATCAGTGAGGCGGGAATGAACACTGAAGCTTTCTTT,CAISEAGMNTEAFF
TRBJ2-7,TRBV7-2,-,-,TGTGCCAGCAGCTTAGGAGGGGGCTCCTACGAGCAGTACTTC,CASSLGGGSYEQYF
TRBJ1-1,TRBV25-1,-,-,TGTGCCAGCAGTGAATGGGGAGGACCCAACACTGAAGCTTTCTTT,CASSEWGGPNTEAFF
TRBJ1-6,TRBV2,-,-,TGTGCCAGCAATCCAGAATCCAATTCACCCCTCCACTTT,CASNPESNSPLHF
TRBJ1-3,TRBV7-2,TRBD1,-,TGTGCCAGCAGCTTTGGACAGGGAGGAAACACCATATATTTT,CASSFGQGGNTIYF
TRBJ2-1,TRBV6-2/TRBV6-3,TRBD1,-,TGTGCCAGCAGTTCTCACCGACAGGGGGCCTACAATGAGCAGTTCTTC,CASSSHRQGAYNEQFF
TRBJ1-1,TRBV9,-,-,TGTGCCAGCAGCGTACCCTCGGGGGGAGACACTGAAGCTTTCTTT,CASSVPSGGDTEAFF
TRBJ2-7,TRBV21-1,-,-,TGTGCCAGCAGCAAAGTAGACAGGGGGCACGAGCAGTACTTC,CASSKVDRGHEQYF
TRBJ1-1,TRBV19,-,-,TGTGCCAGTAGTCCGGGACTACTCTTTGAAGCTTTCTTT,CASSPGLLFEAFF
TRBJ2-7,TRBV25-1,TRBD1,-,TGTGCCAGCAGTGACGCGAACAGGGGGCGTTATGAGCAGTACTTC,CASSDANRGRYEQYF
TRBJ2-7,TRBV9,-,-,TGTGCCAGCAGCGTCGCTCTGGACAGCTACGAGCAGTACTTC,CASSVALDSYEQYF
TRBJ1-3,TRBV6-8,-,-,TGTGCCAGCGGACCGGGAAACACCATATATTTT,CASGPGNTIYF
TRBJ2-5,TRBV5-4,TRBD2,-,TGTGCCAGCAGCTTGCTAACTAGCGGACAAGAGACCCAGTACTTC,CASSLLTSGQETQYF
TRBJ2-1,TRBV19,-,-,TGTGCCAGTAGTATGAGGTCTGGCAATGAGCAGTTCTTC,CASSMRSGNEQFF
TRBJ2-1,TRBV4-1,TRBD1,-,TGCGCCAGCAGCCTAACTGGACAGGGGGCCTCGAATGAGCAGTTCTTC,CASSLTGQGASNEQFF
TRBJ1-6,TRBV6-5,-,once,TGTGCCAGCAGTCCGGGAAATTCACCCCTCCACTTT,CASSPGNSPLHF
TRBJ2-5,TRBV7-9,TRBD1,hyperexpanded,TGTGCCAGTGACAGGGGGCTGGCGGAGACCCAGTACTTC,CASDRGLAETQYF
TRBJ2-7,TRBV5-1,-,-,TGCGCCAGCAGCTTGAGTCCTCCGGCCGAGCAGTACTTC,CASSLSPPAEQYF
TRBJ2-6,TRBV5-5,-,-,TGTGCCAGCAGCCGGGACGGGGGTCCTGGGGCCAACGTCCTGACTTTC,CASSRDGGPGANVLTF
TRBJ2-5,TRBV18,-,-,TGTGCCAGCTCACACGGGACGGTGCAAGAGACCCAGTACTTC,CASSHGTVQETQYF
TRBJ2-2,TRBV2,-,-,TGTGCCAGCAGTGAATGGTCGTCGGGCGGGGAGCTGTTTTTT,CASSEWSSGGELFF
TRBJ1-1,TRBV5-1,-,-,TGCGCCAGCAGCTTGGAAGCGTGGCGAACTGAAGCTTTCTTT,CASSLEAWRTEAFF
TRBJ1-3,TRBV3-1/TRBV3-2,-,-,TGTGCCAGCAGCCTTCAGGGAAACACCATATATTTT,CASSLQGNTIYF
TRBJ1-5,TRBV11-2,-,-,TGTGCCAGCAGCTTAACGGGCACGGCAAAACAGCCCCAGCATTTT,CASSLTGTAKQPQHF
TRBJ2-3,TRBV5-4,-,-,TGTGCCGTACCGGGACGGAGCACAGATACGCAGTATTTT,CAVPGRSTDTQYF
TRBJ2-3,TRBV5-8,-,once,TGTGCCAGCAGCCCGTCTGGGTATCAGGATACGCAGTATTTT,CASSPSGYQDTQYF
TRBJ1-3,TRBV11-2,-,-,TGTGCCAGCAGCTCCCTGCGCCGTATTCTCTCTGGAAACACCATATATTTT,CASSSLRRILSGNTIYF
TRBJ2-2,TRBV29-1,TRBD2,-,TGCAGCGTGGGTGGCCTAGCGGGAGTATGGACCGGGGAGCTGTTTTTT,CSVGGLAGVWTGELFF
TRBJ2-2,TRBV7-9,TRBD2,-,TGTGCCAGCAGCTCTAGGACTAGAGTAGCCACCGGGGAGCTGTTTTTT,CASSSRTRVATGELFF
TRBJ2-3,TRBV24-1,TRBD1,-,TGTGCCACCAGTGATCAATCGGACAGGGGTGGCCCAGATACGCAGTATTTT,CATSDQSDRGGPDTQYF
TRBJ2-1,TRBV18,TRBD1,-,TGTGCCAGCTCACCAGGGACAGCTGACTACAATGAGCAGTTCTTC,CASSPGTADYNEQFF
TRBJ2-7,TRBV10-1,TRBD1,-,TGCGCCAGCAGTGCCCGGGACACAGGGGTCGGGGAGCAGTACTTC,CASSARDTGVGEQYF
TRBJ2-3,TRBV3-1/TRBV3-2,TRBD2,-,TGTGCCAGCAGCCGGGGCGGGAGGGCCCTCGCAGATACGCAGTATTTT,CASSRGGRALADTQYF